The clone carrying this T cell receptor (beta chain) has a single count. These data are taken from a study of blood T cell repertoires in COVID-19. The protocol was immunoSEQ multiplex PCR, while the TCRdb copy is restricted to in-frame clones and leaves out a portion. The repertoire holds about 220,000 clones, 70% to 85% seen once, with approximately 2% in the top ten. Material for sequencing was peripheral blood. This receptor was obtained from a man aged 40-49 years who had recovered from COVID-19.

DNA of the CDR3: TGTGCCAGCGGGACTACCCAAGAGACCCAGTACTTC. This sequence encodes CASGTTQETQYF. This chain joins TRBV2 and TRBJ2-5; 7 nucleotides match TRBD2. V lost 8 bases, J lost 1 base, and 1 base stayed unmatched. The germline V gene encodes CDR1 SNHLY and CDR2 FYNNEI. The CDR3 is 12 amino acids.